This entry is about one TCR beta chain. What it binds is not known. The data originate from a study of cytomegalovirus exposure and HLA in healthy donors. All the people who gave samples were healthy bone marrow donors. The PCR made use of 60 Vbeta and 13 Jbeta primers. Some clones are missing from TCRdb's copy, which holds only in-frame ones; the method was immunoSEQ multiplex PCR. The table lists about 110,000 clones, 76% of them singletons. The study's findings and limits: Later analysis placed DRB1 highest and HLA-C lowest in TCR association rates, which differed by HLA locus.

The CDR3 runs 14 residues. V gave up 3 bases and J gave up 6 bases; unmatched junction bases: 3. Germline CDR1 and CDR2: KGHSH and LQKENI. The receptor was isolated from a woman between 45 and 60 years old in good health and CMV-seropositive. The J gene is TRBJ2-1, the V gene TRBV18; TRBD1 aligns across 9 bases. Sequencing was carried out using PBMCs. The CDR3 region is CASSPGTGSNEQFF. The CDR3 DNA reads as TGTGCCAGCTCACCCGGGACAGGGAGCAATGAGCAGTTCTTC.